This T cell receptor (beta chain) derives from a study of post-analysis software for immune sequencing data. On the study more broadly: Disease trajectories encompassed relapsing-remitting, secondary progressive and progressive-relapsing multiple sclerosis. Regarding the study as a whole: Samples made in the same batch grouped tightly together by F measure. TRBV5-6, TRBV5-1 and TRBV20-1 belonged to a set of roughly 5 TRBV segments that were more frequent in patients than controls. Multiple sclerosis patients had significantly lower normalized Chao1 diversity than controls.

In its sample, this clonotype was seen once. The antigen remains unidentified. Built from TCR beta cDNA, the libraries had unique molecular identifiers in them. T cells numbering roughly 0.9 to 10 million yielded cDNA molecules that totaled approximately 500,000. TCRdb reprocessed the PCR reads via MiXCR and lists one record per CDR3 protein. There are roughly 400,000 distinct CDR3 sequences in the sample; over 30% occur only once, and 6% to 9% lies in the top ten. Trimming shortened V by 3 bases and J by 1 base, and 9 bases separated the two germline ends. Germline V gene sequence: CDR1 SGHDN, CDR2 FVKESK. This CDR3 comprises 14 residues.

This receptor was taken from a girl aged 2-15 years with multiple sclerosis. Sequencing input: blood. This chain joins TRBV14 and TRBJ2-5; possible D gene TRBD1, 5 bases. The CDR3, as DNA: TGTGCCAGCAGCCACCAGGGAAGCCAAGAGACCCAGTACTTC. Translated, it gives CASSHQGSQETQYF.